Here is one T cell receptor beta chain with its context. Its antigen is currently unknown. Extracted RNA was reverse transcribed, and the resulting cDNA served as sequencing template. Here immunoSEQ multiplex PCR was the method, and the copy in TCRdb shows in-frame clones only, minus some. This table has some 170,000 clones, about 67% appearing once. This sample was taken from a study of CD8+ T cells in alopecia areata. General observations from the study: Patients displayed less clarity in TCR sharing than mice, a finding possibly related to HLA. For lesional scalp, especially alopecia totalis/universalis, clonality was higher than in normal scalp.

The CDR3 runs 17 residues. The germline CDR1 and CDR2 sequences are SSHAT and FNYEAQ (reference sequence). V dropped 5 bases and J dropped 2; count of bases not matched to a gene: 11. The sample in question was CD8+ T cells sorted from blood, obtained at week 0. This chain joins TRBV7-7 and TRBJ2-2, with 7 bases fitting TRBD2. The source is a human donor with alopecia areata. CDR3 sequence (DNA): TGTGCCAGCAGCCCTCGGGTGGGAGGGTTTAACACCGGGGAGCTGTTTTTT. Translating gives CASSPRVGGFNTGELFF.